Listed below are T cell receptor beta chains from one sample, sequenced in a study of shared clonotypes between healthy human individuals. Sequencing was performed with immunoSEQ multiplex PCR; in TCRdb, only in-frame clones are kept and a portion is missing. Here the sample spans about 550,000 clones, nearly 97% being singletons. Sequencing was done on a sample of naive CD8+ T cells sorted from blood. These receptor sequences come from a woman younger than 45 in good health. CDR3s include the opening cysteine and the closing phenylalanine or tryptophan. D genes are given only for firm matches. Expanded clones are given a class, and other clones once, few, many or no size at all.

d_call j_call clone_size v_call cdr3_aa cdr3_nt
NA TRBJ1-5 NA TRBV28 CASSWARVRYRARQPQHF TGTGCCAGCAGTTGGGCCCGGGTTAGATACAGGGCCCGGCAGCCCCAGCATTTT
NA TRBJ2-3 NA TRBV11-2 CASSLASSTDTQYF TGTGCCAGCAGCTTAGCTTCTAGCACAGATACGCAGTATTTT
NA TRBJ1-1 NA TRBV19 CASSIDLDPNTEAFF TGTGCCAGTAGTATAGATCTGGACCCGAACACTGAAGCTTTCTTT
NA TRBJ2-7 NA TRBV29-1 CSVVFGAHEQYF TGCAGCGTTGTATTCGGGGCCCACGAGCAGTACTTC
NA TRBJ1-1 NA TRBV28 CASSWAYTEAFF TGTGCCAGCAGTTGGGCTTACACTGAAGCTTTCTTT
NA TRBJ2-2 NA TRBV27 CASSLVGSGELFF TGTGCCAGCAGTTTAGTAGGGTCCGGGGAGCTGTTTTTT
TRBD2 TRBJ2-1 once TRBV9 CASSPRGTLYNEQFF TGTGCCAGCAGCCCGCGGGGGACCCTCTACAATGAGCAGTTCTTC
NA TRBJ1-5 NA TRBV6-5 CASSYWQGGQPQHF TGTGCCAGCAGTTATTGGCAGGGAGGACAGCCCCAGCATTTT
NA TRBJ2-5 NA TRBV28 CASSFVSLRETQYF TGTGCCAGCAGTTTTGTCAGCCTTCGGGAGACCCAGTACTTC
NA TRBJ2-7 NA TRBV13 CASSFGSSYEQYF TGTGCCAGCAGCTTTGGCAGCTCCTACGAGCAGTACTTC
NA TRBJ1-3 NA TRBV27 CASIPTGSDGNTIYF TGTGCCAGCATCCCGACGGGATCAGACGGAAACACCATATATTTT
NA TRBJ2-7 NA TRBV27 CASSTGAGSYEQYF TGTGCCAGCAGTACCGGCGCGGGAAGCTACGAGCAGTACTTC
NA TRBJ2-5 NA TRBV19 CASSQGEETQYF TGTGCCAGTAGTCAAGGGGAAGAGACCCAGTACTTC
NA TRBJ2-5 NA TRBV5-4 CASSLEASETQYF TGTGCCAGCAGCTTAGAAGCGAGCGAGACCCAGTACTTC
TRBD2 TRBJ2-1 NA TRBV7-7 CASSLTPGLAGSDEQFF TGTGCCAGCAGCCTTACTCCGGGACTAGCGGGATCAGATGAGCAGTTCTTC
NA TRBJ2-7 NA TRBV5-6 CASSLGSSTYEQYF TGTGCCAGCAGCCTCGGGAGTAGCACCTACGAGCAGTACTTC
TRBD1 TRBJ2-5 NA TRBV30 CAWSPDRGYQETQYF TGTGCCTGGAGCCCTGACAGGGGCTACCAAGAGACCCAGTACTTC
NA TRBJ2-1 NA TRBV27 CASMGRTVGNEQFF TGTGCCAGCATGGGGAGGACAGTAGGCAATGAGCAGTTCTTC
TRBD1 TRBJ1-1 once TRBV5-8 CASSLAGTAYTEAFF TGTGCCAGCTCCTTAGCCGGGACAGCTTACACTGAAGCTTTCTTT
TRBD2 TRBJ2-7 NA TRBV27 CASSRARGLADPYEQYF TGTGCCAGCAGCCGCGCCCGAGGACTAGCGGACCCCTACGAGCAGTACTTC
NA TRBJ1-5 NA TRBV6-5 CASSYVRGGGEPQHF TGTGCCAGCAGTTACGTCCGGGGGGGTGGGGAGCCCCAGCATTTT
NA TRBJ1-5 NA TRBV19 CARRCFGWQQPQHF TGTGCCAGAAGGTGCTTTGGGTGGCAACAGCCCCAGCATTTT
TRBD2 TRBJ2-7 NA TRBV5-1 CASSWTSSYEQYF TGCGCCAGCAGCTGGACTAGTAGCTACGAGCAGTACTTC
TRBD2 TRBJ2-1 NA TRBV11-2 CASSLEPSGGYNEQFF TGTGCCAGCAGCTTAGAGCCCAGCGGGGGGTACAATGAGCAGTTCTTC
TRBD2 TRBJ2-7 NA TRBV28 CASSLAGVGNEQYF TGTGCCAGCAGTTTAGCGGGAGTGGGCAACGAGCAGTACTTC
NA TRBJ2-1 NA TRBV28 CASSLLGSSYNEQFF TGTGCCAGCAGTTTGCTTGGCAGCTCCTACAATGAGCAGTTCTTC
NA TRBJ2-7 once TRBV5-6 CASSLVGGAAYEQYF TGTGCCAGCAGCTTGGTGGGCGGGGCCGCCTACGAGCAGTACTTC
NA TRBJ2-1 once TRBV4-1 CASSQRRLATNNEQFF TGCGCCAGCAGCCAAAGACGTCTAGCGACCAACAATGAGCAGTTCTTC
NA TRBJ2-7 NA TRBV5-4 CASTVDRSYEQYF TGTGCCAGCACCGTGGACCGGTCCTACGAGCAGTACTTC
NA TRBJ2-1 NA TRBV27 CASNNYPSSYNEQFF TGTGCCAGCAATAACTACCCTAGCTCCTACAATGAGCAGTTCTTC
NA TRBJ2-3 NA TRBV5-6 CASSPQADTQYF TGTGCCAGCAGCCCTCAGGCGGATACGCAGTATTTT
NA TRBJ2-5 NA TRBV10-2 CASSVGRGETQYF TGCGCCAGCAGTGTCGGTAGAGGGGAGACCCAGTACTTC
NA TRBJ2-7 once TRBV27 CASSWYEQYF TGTGCCAGCAGTTGGTACGAGCAGTACTTC
NA TRBJ1-2 once TRBV7-9 CASGPLNSYTF TGTGCCAGTGGGCCCCTCAATAGCTACACCTTC
TRBD2 TRBJ2-7 NA TRBV5-6 CASSLKGLAGYEQYF TGTGCCAGCAGCTTGAAGGGACTAGCGGGGTACGAGCAGTACTTC
TRBD1 TRBJ2-3 NA TRBV27 CASSSHYVPGTGSTDTQYF TGTGCCAGCAGTTCCCACTACGTCCCCGGGACAGGGAGCACAGATACGCAGTATTTT
NA TRBJ1-1 once TRBV6-5 CASSYHPSGGTEAFF TGTGCCAGCAGTTACCACCCCTCTGGGGGAACTGAAGCTTTCTTT
TRBD2 TRBJ2-7 NA TRBV4-2 CASSPWLAGGYEQYF TGTGCCAGCAGCCCCTGGCTAGCGGGAGGCTACGAGCAGTACTTC
TRBD2 TRBJ2-7 NA TRBV6-1 CASGGLAESYEQYF TGTGCCAGCGGAGGACTAGCGGAATCCTACGAGCAGTACTTC
TRBD2 TRBJ2-1 NA TRBV10-2 CASTGASGVYNEQFF TGCGCCAGCACCGGAGCTAGCGGGGTTTACAATGAGCAGTTCTTC
NA TRBJ2-2 NA TRBV29-1 CSVVADNAGELFF TGCAGCGTTGTGGCGGACAACGCCGGGGAGCTGTTTTTT
NA TRBJ2-5 NA TRBV7-6 CASSYRLSETQYF TGTGCCAGCAGCTACAGACTATCGGAGACCCAGTACTTC
TRBD2 TRBJ2-7 NA TRBV29-1 CSVDTGLAGEQYF TGCAGCGTTGATACGGGACTAGCGGGCGAGCAGTACTTC
NA TRBJ2-7 NA TRBV7-9 CASSLVRADEQYF TGTGCCAGCAGCTTAGTAAGGGCGGACGAGCAGTACTTC
NA TRBJ1-1 NA TRBV7-9 CASSLKQMNTEAFF TGTGCCAGCAGCTTAAAACAGATGAACACTGAAGCTTTCTTT
NA TRBJ2-1 NA TRBV27 CASSLSGVGNEQFF TGTGCCAGCAGTTTATCGGGAGTGGGCAATGAGCAGTTCTTC
NA TRBJ2-1 NA TRBV18 CASGGGSSYNEQFF TGTGCCAGCGGTGGGGGCAGCTCCTACAATGAGCAGTTCTTC
NA TRBJ2-1 NA TRBV7-3 CASSPGGLAHFNEQFF TGTGCCAGCAGCCCAGGGGGACTTGCCCATTTCAATGAGCAGTTCTTC
NA TRBJ2-2 once TRBV6-5 CASKASNTGELFF TGTGCCAGCAAAGCCTCGAACACCGGGGAGCTGTTTTTT
NA TRBJ1-2 NA TRBV28 CASRLTGYYGYTF TGTGCCAGCAGACTAACAGGGTACTATGGCTACACCTTC
TRBD2 TRBJ2-7 NA TRBV9 CASSVGAGGPYEQYF TGTGCCAGCAGCGTAGGGGCGGGAGGGCCATACGAGCAGTACTTC
TRBD1 TRBJ2-7 NA TRBV6-6 CASSYSTGFHEQYF TGTGCCAGCAGTTACTCGACAGGGTTCCACGAGCAGTACTTC
NA TRBJ1-2 NA TRBV5-1 CASEASPGSPYGYTF TGCGCCAGCGAAGCTTCCCCGGGGAGCCCCTATGGCTACACCTTC
NA TRBJ2-7 NA TRBV27 CASSSGSYEQYF TGTGCCAGCTCGTCAGGCTCCTACGAGCAGTACTTC
NA TRBJ2-1 NA TRBV11-2 CASSLVQYEQFF TGTGCCAGCAGCTTAGTGCAGTATGAGCAGTTCTTC
NA TRBJ1-1 NA TRBV7-9 CASSQAGREAFF TGTGCCAGCAGCCAAGCTGGGAGGGAAGCTTTCTTT
TRBD2 TRBJ2-7 NA TRBV5-6 CASSEGLAGVSYEQYF TGTGCCAGCAGCGAGGGACTAGCGGGAGTCTCCTACGAGCAGTACTTC
TRBD2 TRBJ2-1 NA TRBV10-2 CVSSESGREGLYNEQFF TGCGTCAGCAGTGAAAGCGGGCGGGAGGGCTTGTACAATGAGCAGTTCTTC
NA TRBJ1-5 NA TRBV7-8 CASSSRTPRNNQPQHF TGTGCCAGCAGCTCGAGAACACCCAGAAACAATCAGCCCCAGCATTTT